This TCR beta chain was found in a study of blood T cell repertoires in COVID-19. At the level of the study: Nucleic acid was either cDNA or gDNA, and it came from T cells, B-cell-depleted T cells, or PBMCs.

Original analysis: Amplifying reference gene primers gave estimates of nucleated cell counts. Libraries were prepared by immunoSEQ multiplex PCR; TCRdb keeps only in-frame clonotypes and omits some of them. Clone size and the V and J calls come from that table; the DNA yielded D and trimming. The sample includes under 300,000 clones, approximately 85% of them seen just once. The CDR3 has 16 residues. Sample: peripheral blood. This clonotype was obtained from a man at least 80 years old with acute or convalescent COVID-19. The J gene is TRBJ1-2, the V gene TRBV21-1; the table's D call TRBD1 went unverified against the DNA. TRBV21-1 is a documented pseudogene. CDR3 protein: CASSKHFTNRDYGYTF. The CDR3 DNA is TGTGCCAGCAGCAAGCACTTTACGAACAGGGACTATGGCTACACCTTC.